The clone carrying this T cell receptor (beta chain) is medium-sized in the sample. Its antigen is as yet unknown. This sample was included in a study of T and B cells in COVID-19 patients. At the level of the study: The recovered patients had mostly mild to moderate COVID-19 with outpatient management. Of about 20 active-infection patients, more than nine were critically ill with mechanical ventilation or extracorporeal membrane oxygenation.

From blood, roughly 250-550 ng of genomic DNA served as TRB template. Notes on the study in general: Patients with COVID-19 reportedly showed strongly skewed T cell receptor beta variable and joining gene usage. Blood from mildly ill patients while symptomatic, and early samples from severe cases, were scarce.

Germline V lookup: CDR1 MNHEY, CDR2 SVGEGT. V trimming: 2 bases; J trimming: 1 base; junction bases outside the gene matches: 15. The CDR3 is 21 residues long. BIOMED2 TRB-A/B primer pools were used in multiplex TRB PCR. MiXCR, applied by TCRdb to the multiplex PCR reads, yields one record per CDR3 protein. The profile covers about 7,200 distinct CDR3 sequences, with approximately 33% appearing a single time and roughly a quarter taken by the ten largest. This clonotype was sampled from a human donor who had recovered from COVID-19. The chain recombines TRBV6-2 or TRBV6-3 with TRBJ2-7; 15 bases align to TRBD2. Sequencing was carried out using blood. The CDR3 DNA sequence: TGTGCCAGCAGTTACAACCCCCGGACTAGCGGGGGGGTCCCATTATCCTACGAGCAGTACGTC. This translates into CASSYNPRTSGGVPLSYEQYV.